This TCR beta chain comes out of a study of blood T cells in healthy people across ages (dated by TCRdb to between 2014 and 2017). At the level of the whole study: Template switching captured roughly one uniquely barcoded TCR beta cDNA molecule per two T cells in model experiments. Two additional independent replicas of 1 million unique cDNA reads from the same blood draw were analyzed for two donors (one aged 18 to 29 and one aged 80 or older). Donors of different ages were randomly distributed across sequencing lanes to avoid experimental bias. The donors were divided into four age groups: young (average around 15 years), middle-aged (over 35), aged (approximately 59) and long-lived (roughly 82). To track age-related changes in TCR beta repertoire diversity, the study relied on deep sequencing normalized with unique cDNA molecular identifiers.

For this clonotype: Its antigen remains unidentified. The input lacks base qualities; no much larger clone sits a single base away.

Donors were 35 to 40 systemically healthy Caucasian individuals from Russia aged 6 to 90 years. Roughly 10 milliliters of peripheral blood were collected from each donor into EDTA-treated Vacutainer tubes. Ficoll-Paque density-gradient centrifugation was used to isolate PBMCs, with at least 7 million obtained per sample. Trizol reagent was used to extract total RNA from the PBMCs, yielding at least 5 micrograms per sample. For every donor, an aliquot of PBMCs went through flow cytometry to measure the percentages of naive CD45RAhigh/CD27high T cells. The paper's findings and limits, for the study overall: As age increased, observed TCR beta diversity per million T cells dropped in a roughly linear way, and a significant reduction was already evident by age 40. Conclusive comparison of naive and antigen-experienced compartments was prevented by the profiling of bulk unsorted PBMCs. Donor CMV infection status was unknown, potentially confounding age-related changes in expanded clonotypes. The long-lived group showed more naive CD4+ T cells, fewer expanded clones and increased TCR diversity than the aged group, suggesting age selection. The percentage of naive T cells measured by flow cytometry correlated strongly with observed TCR beta diversity. Estimates of total diversity from one million sequenced T cells were regarded as lower bounds and underestimates.

The method behind the library was 5' RACE. Sequencing relied on an Illumina HiSeq 2500. The second PCR ran for roughly 6 to 11 cycles and used a J-beta primer mix along with a sample-barcoded 5' primer. Each TCR beta cDNA molecule received a unique molecular identifier from a template-switch 5' adaptor carrying 12 random nucleotides. Each sample yielded at least 2.5 million CDR3-containing paired-end reads. First-strand cDNA was synthesized from all RNA with the Mint cDNA synthesis kit, primed by a TRBC-specific oligonucleotide. All cDNA was treated with uracil-DNA glycosylase and then went through a first 18-cycle PCR with the universal primers M1SS and BC2_uni_R. The original pipeline was this. For normalization, 1 million high-quality reads, each with a distinct molecular identifier, were randomly selected from each sample. Instead of being binned into consensus sequences, reads that shared molecular identifiers were thrown out. CDR3 identification, clonotype clustering and error correction used MiTCR with a Q25 quality threshold and the strictest error-elimination algorithm. A nonparametric unseen species model with Euler transformation was used to estimate lower-bound total TCR beta diversity. The public reads were reanalyzed by TCRdb: fastp trimming at Q25, MiXCR alignment, in-frame beta chains only. Rows with one shared CDR3 protein collapse into an entry with the most common genes and DNA. The V and J calls reflect TCRdb's pipeline rather than the authors' work. This sample holds around 1.5 million distinct CDR3 sequences; roughly 60% were observed only once. The ten largest account for about 6.7% of the sample.

The V end loses 6 bases and the J end loses 0 bases, and a stretch of 15 bases separates them. CDR1 and CDR2 were assigned from the germline V gene as SNHLY and FYNNEI. Taken from cysteine to phenylalanine, the CDR3 has 15 residues. Just the 45-base CDR3 DNA is kept, in frame starting at base 1. Sequencing was performed on blood. This clonotype was obtained from a man aged 18-30 years in good health. The rearranged chain carries TRBV2 and TRBJ2-7; the D region possibly corresponds to TRBD2 (7 bases align). The DNA reads as follows: TGTGCCAGCAGCGGCTTGGGGGGGCCCTCCTACGAGCAGTACTTC. It translates as CASSGLGGPSYEQYF.